This T cell receptor (beta chain) is from a study of cytomegalovirus exposure and HLA in healthy donors. Profiled with immunoSEQ multiplex PCR; TCRdb holds only in-frame clones, not every one. Of approximately 200,000 clones in the sample, approximately 84% were seen once. V lost 5 bases, J lost 2 bases, and 17 bases lay in between. This CDR3 is built from 16 residues. Germline V gene data show CDR1 as MNHEY and CDR2 as SMNVEV (reference sequence). This receptor was obtained from a man aged 18 to 35 in good health and CMV-seropositive. Input material: PBMCs. This chain links TRBV27 with TRBJ2-3; tentatively, D is TRBD1 (5 bases). The CDR3 reads CASSLQTLGPTDTQYF. Written as DNA, the CDR3 is TGTGCCAGCAGTCTCCAAACGTTGGGGCCCACAGATACGCAGTATTTT.